This is a list of T cell receptor beta chains from one sample in a study of a mutant IDH1 vaccine in newly diagnosed glioma. The protocol was immunoSEQ multiplex PCR, while the TCRdb copy is restricted to in-frame clones and leaves out a portion. The data hold roughly 99,000 clones, with 70% to 90% observed a single time. Sequencing was performed on PBMCs, taken from a glioma patient treated with radiotherapy, temozolomide or both. The source is a woman between 50 and 59 years old with glioma. Each CDR3 is given without its conserved first and last residue.

V,J,CDR3
TRBV12-2,TRBJ2-7,ASRTRQSERFQQY
TRBV27,TRBJ2-7,ASSLGQGAREQY
TRBV10-2,TRBJ2-7,ASSEQSSEQY
TRBV5-6,TRBJ2-2,ASSGINTGELF
TRBV10-2,TRBJ2-7,ASSETAGGAYEQY
TRBV30,TRBJ2-7,AWSVRQVNEQY
TRBV1,TRBJ2-1,TSSQDGGHSGVSYNEQF
TRBV5-8,TRBJ2-7,ASSCPEGSDWGSSYEQY
TRBV10-3,TRBJ1-1,AISESEGATTEAF
TRBV20-1,TRBJ1-1,SARDNTEAF
TRBV7-6,TRBJ2-7,ASSLSQGARYEQY
TRBV28,TRBJ1-1,ASSLIQLNTEAF
TRBV4-1,TRBJ1-5,ASSQDQGQEFQPQH
TRBV25-1,TRBJ1-2,ASSELGTGGLDGYT
TRBV28,TRBJ2-7,ASSTGSGYEQY
TRBV19,TRBJ2-1,ASTPRGLAGAPGNEQF
TRBV19,TRBJ2-3,ASTSRSSGVSTDTQY
TRBV6-1,TRBJ2-5,ASSDIGLAGVETQY
TRBV28,TRBJ1-1,ASSLAPGTNTEAF
TRBV28,TRBJ2-7,ASSLSRVGSYEQY
TRBV6-1,TRBJ2-2,ASSEDGKVYTGELF
TRBV19,TRBJ1-1,ASSIWTGLNTEAF
TRBV7-9,TRBJ1-5,ASSLVTGRSNQPQH
TRBV9,TRBJ2-7,ASSVAGDPYEQY
TRBV5-8,TRBJ2-3,ASSPPAWQVTDTQY
TRBV5-1,TRBJ2-5,ASSFRSGSGQETQY